What follows are 3 T cell receptor beta chains derived from one specimen sequenced in a study of technical replicates of blood from a handful of donors. Profiling relied on immunoSEQ multiplex PCR, and the TCRdb table lists in-frame clones only, not all of them. In the table there are about 82,000 clones, 80% to 95% of which are singletons. The sequenced sample was T cells isolated from PBMCs. The receptors here all came from a human donor in good health.

The V call is TRBV5-4, the J call TRBJ2-3; 7 bases fit TRBD2. Germline V gene sequence: CDR1 SGHNT, CDR2 YYREEE (reference sequence). After removal of 3 bases from V and 0 bases from J, the junction contained 7 bases not matched to a gene. The CDR3 runs to 16 residues. The CDR3 here is CASSSQSGTSTDTQYF. The DNA of the CDR3 is TGTGCCAGCAGCTCCCAGAGCGGGACTAGCACAGATACGCAGTATTTT.

V gene TRBV18 combines with J gene TRBJ2-1; 8 bases map to TRBD1. Trimming removed 6 bases from V and 2 bases from J; junction bases left unmatched: 9. CDR1 KGHSH and CDR2 LQKENI come from the germline V gene. This CDR3 region has 16 residues. This chain's CDR3 is CASSSSGQVAYNEQFF. The CDR3, as DNA: TGTGCCAGCTCGTCTTCGGGACAGGTGGCCTACAATGAGCAGTTCTTC. The whole variable domain, filled in from reference TRBV18 and TRBJ2-1, reads NAGVMQNPRHLVRRRGQEARLRCSPMKGHSHVYWYRQLPEEGLKFMVYLQKENIIDESGMPKERFSAEFPKEGPSILRIQQVVRGDSAAYFCASSSSGQVAYNEQFFGPGTRLTVL.

This clone was detected only once. V and J are TRBV10-3 and TRBJ2-7; D unclear. The CDR3 consists of 13 residues. Trimming pared 11 bases from V and 6 bases from J, leaving 20 bases between. From germline, CDR1 is ENHRY and CDR2 SYGVKD. For the CDR3, the DNA is TGTGCCGTCGGATCCGGGTCCGAGGCCGAGCAGTACTTC. Translation gives CAVGSGSEAEQYF.